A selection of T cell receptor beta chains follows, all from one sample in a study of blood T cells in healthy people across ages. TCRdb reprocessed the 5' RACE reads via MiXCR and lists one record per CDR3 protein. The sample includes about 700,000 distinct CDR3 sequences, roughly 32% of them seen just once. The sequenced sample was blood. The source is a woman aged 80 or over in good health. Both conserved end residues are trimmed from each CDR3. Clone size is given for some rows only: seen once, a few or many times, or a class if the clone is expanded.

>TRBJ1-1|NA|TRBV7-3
ASGDTHTEAF
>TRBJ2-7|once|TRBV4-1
ASSQALGGSASSYEQY
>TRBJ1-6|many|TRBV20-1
SARDYNRGRSPLH
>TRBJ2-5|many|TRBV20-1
SAPTQETQY
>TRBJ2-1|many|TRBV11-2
ASTESGSFGEQF
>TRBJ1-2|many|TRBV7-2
ASSLERTFYGYT
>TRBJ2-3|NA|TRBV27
ASSSHRQGATDTQY
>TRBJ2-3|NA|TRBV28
ASSFGANTQY
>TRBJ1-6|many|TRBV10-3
AISPGQVNNSPLH
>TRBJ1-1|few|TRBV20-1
SASDSGRFNTEAF
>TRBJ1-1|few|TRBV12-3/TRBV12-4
ASNNQGLLNTEAF
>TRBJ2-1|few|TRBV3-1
ASSQEGGAGAYNEQF
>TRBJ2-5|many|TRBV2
ASTGTSGYQETQY
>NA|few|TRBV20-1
SALGAGGDSGSYNEQY
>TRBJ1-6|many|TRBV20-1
SARDGDRAFYNSPLH
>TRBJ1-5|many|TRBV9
ASSADPGGSNQPQH
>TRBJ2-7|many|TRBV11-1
ASSHPGQGAYEQY
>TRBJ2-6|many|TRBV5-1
ASSLDRAGANVLT
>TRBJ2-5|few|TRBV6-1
ASSARQGWETQY
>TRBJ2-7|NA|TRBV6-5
ASTALDRVYEQY
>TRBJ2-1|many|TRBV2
ASSEALGEQF
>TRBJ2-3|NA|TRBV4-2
ASSQGGRTTNTDTQY
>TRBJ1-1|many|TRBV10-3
AIQTREYDTEAF
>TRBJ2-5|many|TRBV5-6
ASSLVAGETQY
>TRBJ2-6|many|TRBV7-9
ASSLGGGTSSGANVLT
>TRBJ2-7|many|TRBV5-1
ASSLPGQVNEQY
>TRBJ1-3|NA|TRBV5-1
ASSRTGQWGNTIY
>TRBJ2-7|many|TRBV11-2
ASSSDGVYEQY
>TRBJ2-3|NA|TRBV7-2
ASSWSGRGTDTQY
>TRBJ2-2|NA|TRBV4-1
ASSRPDRETGELF
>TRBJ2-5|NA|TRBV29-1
SVEGRVKETQY
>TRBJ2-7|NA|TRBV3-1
ASSHPPGTGDYEQY
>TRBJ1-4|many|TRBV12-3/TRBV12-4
ASSLSVQGAEKLF
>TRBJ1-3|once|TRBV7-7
ASSPAESSGNTIY
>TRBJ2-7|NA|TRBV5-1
ASMGSGAEQY
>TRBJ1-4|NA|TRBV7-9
ASSYLEFNEKRF
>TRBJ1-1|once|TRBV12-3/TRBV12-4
ASLGRGCTEAF
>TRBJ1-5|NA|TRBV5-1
ASSWGVDQPQH
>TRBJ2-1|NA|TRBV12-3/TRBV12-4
ASSPGASTGRTYNEQF
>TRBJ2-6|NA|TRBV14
ASSHRAGQGSGSGANVLT
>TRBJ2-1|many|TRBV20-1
SAGGLFDNEQF
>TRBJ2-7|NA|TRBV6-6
ASSYATRAEQY
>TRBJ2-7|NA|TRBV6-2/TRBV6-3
ASSRYSGGAGEQY
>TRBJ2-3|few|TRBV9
ASSVGTPDTQY
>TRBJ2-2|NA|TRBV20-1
SAREGENTGELF
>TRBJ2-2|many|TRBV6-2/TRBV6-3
ASSRPPSGAYTGELF
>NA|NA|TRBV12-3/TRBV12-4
ASSTPRDRKPYEQY
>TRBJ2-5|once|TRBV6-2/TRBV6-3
ASRPDQETQY
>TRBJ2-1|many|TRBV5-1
ASSPRQGSNGEQF
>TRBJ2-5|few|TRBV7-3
ASSLTPGAGKETQY
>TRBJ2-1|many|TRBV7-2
ASSGFPTQF
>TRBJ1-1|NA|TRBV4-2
ASRRDRQNTEAF
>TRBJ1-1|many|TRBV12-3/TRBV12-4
ASSLRMNTEAF
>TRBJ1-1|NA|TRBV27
ASSFRDRGAEAF
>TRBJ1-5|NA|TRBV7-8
ASSTDRLGLSNQPQH
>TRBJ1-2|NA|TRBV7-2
ASSLAGDWGYT
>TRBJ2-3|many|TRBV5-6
ASSPRRWGAGLSTDTQY
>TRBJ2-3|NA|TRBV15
ATSQGDSYTDTQY